These T cell receptor beta chains were read from a single sample in a study of cytomegalovirus exposure and HLA in healthy donors. Assay used: immunoSEQ multiplex PCR; TCRdb lists only in-frame clones, some missing. The sample consists of roughly 120,000 clones, 77% of them appearing once. Sequencing was performed on PBMCs. All receptors come from a man aged 50 to 59 in good health and CMV-seropositive. Both conserved end residues are part of each CDR3. The D gene is left open where the match is weak. Clone size appears in some rows only: once, few, many, or a class for an expanded clone.

TRBJ2-3,-,-,TRBV6-4,TGTGCCAGCAGTGAACAGAGCACAGATACGCAGTATTTT,CASSEQSTDTQYF
TRBJ1-3,TRBD1,-,TRBV19,TGTGCCTGCCACTACAGGGGCTCTGGAAACACCATATATTTT,CACHYRGSGNTIYF
TRBJ1-5,-,once,TRBV15,TGTGCCACCAGCAGAGATCAGGGTAATCAGCCCCAGCATTTT,CATSRDQGNQPQHF
TRBJ1-5,TRBD1,-,TRBV2,TGTGCCAGCAGTGGGGACAGTAGCAATCAGCCCCAGCATTTT,CASSGDSSNQPQHF
TRBJ2-7,TRBD2,-,TRBV7-9,TGTGCCAGCTCTCTCGCGCGGGGGGGGAACGAGCAGTACTTC,CASSLARGGNEQYF
TRBJ1-2,-,once,TRBV5-4,TGTGCCAGCAGCTTGGCCAGGGCCAAAGACTATGGCTACACCTTC,CASSLARAKDYGYTF
TRBJ2-3,TRBD2,-,TRBV5-1,TGCGCCAGCAGCCAGGTGGGGGGGAGCACAGATACGCAGTATTTT,CASSQVGGSTDTQYF
TRBJ1-5,TRBD1,-,TRBV6-1,TGTGCCAGCAGTGAAGCCGGGACAGGGCTTCTTTGGCCCCAGCATTTT,CASSEAGTGLLWPQHF
TRBJ2-1,TRBD2,few,TRBV11-2,TGTGCCAGCAGCTTAAGAGCGGGAGGGCCGGTTTTTGCCTACAATGAGCAGTTCTTC,CASSLRAGGPVFAYNEQFF
TRBJ1-5,TRBD1,many,TRBV6-1,TGTGCCAGCAGTGAAGGGACAGGGAAAATGTGGCAGCCCCAGCATTTT,CASSEGTGKMWQPQHF
TRBJ1-5,-,-,TRBV19,TGTGCCAGTAGTAGACAGAATCCAGGCAATCAGCCCCAGCATTTT,CASSRQNPGNQPQHF
TRBJ2-3,-,-,TRBV10-3,TGTGCCATCAGTGAGCCTCAGGGTGGGGCCGATACGCAGTATTTT,CAISEPQGGADTQYF
TRBJ1-4,-,-,TRBV9,TGTGCCAGCAGCGAGGGGGGGGCCACTAATGAAAAACTGTTTTTT,CASSEGGATNEKLFF
TRBJ1-4,-,-,TRBV19,TGTGCCAGTAGTCCGATCAGGGAGGGAGAAAAACTGTTTTTT,CASSPIREGEKLFF
TRBJ1-1,-,-,TRBV19,TGTGCCAGCGCCCCCAACGGCGGGACCACTGAAGCTTTCTTT,CASAPNGGTTEAFF
TRBJ1-5,TRBD1,once,TRBV4-1,TGCGCCAGCAGCCAGGCTGGGGGGACAGGGTTCAATCAGCCCCAGCATTTT,CASSQAGGTGFNQPQHF
TRBJ2-7,-,few,TRBV7-6,TGTGCCAGCAGCTTATCCCGGGGTCCCTACGAGCAGTACTTC,CASSLSRGPYEQYF
TRBJ1-2,TRBD1,-,TRBV5-8,TGTGCCAGCAGCTGGGGGACAGGAGATAACTATGGCTACACCTTC,CASSWGTGDNYGYTF
TRBJ1-5,-,-,TRBV30,TGTGCCTGGAGTATCGGAGGAGCTAGCAATCAGCCCCAGCATTTT,CAWSIGGASNQPQHF
TRBJ1-1,TRBD1,-,TRBV5-1,TGCGCCAGCAGCCTGGGACAGGGAATAAGGCCTGAAGCTTTCTTT,CASSLGQGIRPEAFF
TRBJ2-7,-,-,TRBV5-1,TGCGCCAGCAGCAGCGACCGCGCCTACGAGCAGTACTTC,CASSSDRAYEQYF
TRBJ1-1,-,-,TRBV4-1,TGCGCCAGCAGCCGGGGCCCAGGAGATGATAACACTGAAGCTTTCTTT,CASSRGPGDDNTEAFF
TRBJ1-2,-,-,TRBV6-5,TGTGCCAGCAGTTACGGGCAGGGAAGGTATGGCTACACCTTC,CASSYGQGRYGYTF
TRBJ1-1,-,-,TRBV19,TGTGCCAGCCACTCCTCCGGAGCCGGGGGGACTGAAGCTTTCTTT,CASHSSGAGGTEAFF
TRBJ1-1,-,-,TRBV5-1,TGCGCCAGCAGCGATTGGTTGGGGGCTGCGACTGAAGCTTTCTTT,CASSDWLGAATEAFF
TRBJ2-2,-,-,TRBV30,TGTGCCTGGAGTGTACTTCCCGGGGAGCTGTTTTTT,CAWSVLPGELFF
TRBJ1-1,-,once,TRBV5-1,TGCGCCAGCAGCTTTGGGACTGGAGAAACGGGTGAAGCTTTCTTT,CASSFGTGETGEAFF